A single sample gave rise to the 9 T cell receptor beta chains below, sequenced in a study of T cell repertoires in cytomegalovirus infection. TCRdb re-derived calls from the reads in MiXCR, one entry per CDR3 protein. Of about 920,000 distinct CDR3 sequences in the sample, 31% are singletons; the top ten hold more than 12%. These receptors' antigens are unknown. This material consisted of cultured CD8+ T cells from PBMCs, taken from culture after CMV antigen stimulation. The receptors come from a human donor in good health (CMV status not recorded). Some clones in this sample may be carry-over from other donors' samples.

A few counts support this clonotype. The chain joins TRBV7-9 to TRBJ2-2, with D hard to call. The CDR3 totals 16 residues. V lost 4 bases and J 7 bases, leaving 19 bases between the germline ends. CDR1 and CDR2 from the germline V gene are SEHNR and FQNEAQ (reference sequence). CDR3 sequence reads: CASSSSTGIMGGELFF. DNA of the CDR3: TGTGCCAGCAGCTCCTCAACGGGCATCATGGGCGGGGAGCTGTTTTTT.

This clonotype occurred once. J is TRBJ2-7 and V is TRBV18, with 9 bases that match TRBD1. The germline CDR1 and CDR2 sequences are KGHSH and LQKENI. The V gene end was trimmed by 2 bases and the J gene end by 6 bases; junction bases not matched to a gene: 11. The CDR3 spans 16 residues. For the CDR3, the DNA is TGTGCCAGCTCACCAGGAGAGGGACAGGGAACGGGCGAGCAGTACTTC. It translates to CASSPGEGQGTGEQYF.

This clonotype was picked up one time. This chain joins TRBV29-1 and TRBJ1-1, with D possibly TRBD1 on 6 matching bases. The CDR3 has 14 residues. Germline CDR1 SQVTM, CDR2 ANQGSEA. V shed 4 bases and J shed 0 bases, with 12 bases lying between them. CDR3 sequence reads: CSVGWTDMNTEAFF. The CDR3 DNA is TGCAGCGTTGGTTGGACAGACATGAACACTGAAGCTTTCTTT.

The chain carries TRBV28 and TRBJ1-1, with 11 bases that match TRBD1. Trimming cost V 3 bases and J 4 bases; bases outside gene matches: 13. This CDR3 contains 18 residues. Germline V gene sequence: CDR1 MDHEN, CDR2 SYDVKM. Here the CDR3 DNA reads TGTGCCAGCAGTTTTCCCACCGGGACAGGGGGATACGGCACTGAAGCTTTCTTT. Amino acid sequence: CASSFPTGTGGYGTEAFF.

This clonotype has at least ten counts. The chain carries TRBV6-2 or TRBV6-3 and TRBJ2-7, with 7 bases fitting TRBD1. Losses at the gene ends were 4 bases for V and 6 bases for J; bases not matched to a gene: 6. Germline assignment: CDR1 MNHEY and CDR2 SVGEGT. The length of the CDR3 is 13 residues. CDR3 sequence reads: CASSWTGSGEQYV. The CDR3 region has the DNA TGTGCCAGCAGTTGGACAGGTTCGGGCGAGCAGTACGTC.

This clonotype was counted only a few times. The chain recombines TRBV11-2 with TRBJ1-6, with 7 bases aligning to TRBD1. Unmatched junction bases numbered 12, after V lost 3 bases and J lost 10 bases. The CDR3 consists of 16 residues. The germline CDR1 and CDR2 sequences are SGHAT and FQNNGV. The CDR3 region is CASSFRGGPIMSPLHF. Written as DNA, the CDR3 is TGTGCCAGCAGCTTCAGAGGGGGCCCTATAATGTCACCCCTCCACTTT.

The chain has TRBV7-6 and TRBJ2-2; D gene uncertain. Germline V gives CDR1 SGHVS, CDR2 FNYEAQ. This CDR3 is built from 16 residues. Deletions cut 5 bases from V and 0 bases from J, with 13 bases between. The DNA of the CDR3 is TGTGCCAGCAGCCCCCTAACCCCCTCGAACACCGGGGAGCTGTTTTTT. It translates to CASSPLTPSNTGELFF. Supplemented by reference TRBV7-6 and TRBJ2-2, the full variable domain reads GAGVSQSPRYKVTKRGQDVALRCDPISGHVSLYWYRQALGQGPEFLTYFNYEAQQDKSGLPNDRFSAERPEGSISTLTIQRTEQRDSAMYRCASSPLTPSNTGELFFGEGSRLTVL.

Remarks on this clonotype: Its ends do not fully match the called genes, so a read error is possible. The V gene is TRBV12-3 or TRBV12-4, the J gene TRBJ2-1, with TRBD1 matching 7 bases. This CDR3 contains 14 residues. The CDR3 sequence is CANSLGGPYNEQFF. CDR3 nucleotides: TGTGCCAACAGTTTAGGGGGCCCCTACAATGAGCAGTTCTTC.

This clonotype was found a few times. CDR3 loop: CASSDWDEQYV. DNA for the CDR3: TGTGCCAGCAGTGATTGGGACGAGCAGTACGTC. The chain carries TRBV6-1 and TRBJ2-7, with D uncertain. This CDR3 is 11 amino acids long. From germline, CDR1 is MNHNS and CDR2 SASEGT. V lost 3 bases to trimming and J lost 5 bases, with 5 bases between them.